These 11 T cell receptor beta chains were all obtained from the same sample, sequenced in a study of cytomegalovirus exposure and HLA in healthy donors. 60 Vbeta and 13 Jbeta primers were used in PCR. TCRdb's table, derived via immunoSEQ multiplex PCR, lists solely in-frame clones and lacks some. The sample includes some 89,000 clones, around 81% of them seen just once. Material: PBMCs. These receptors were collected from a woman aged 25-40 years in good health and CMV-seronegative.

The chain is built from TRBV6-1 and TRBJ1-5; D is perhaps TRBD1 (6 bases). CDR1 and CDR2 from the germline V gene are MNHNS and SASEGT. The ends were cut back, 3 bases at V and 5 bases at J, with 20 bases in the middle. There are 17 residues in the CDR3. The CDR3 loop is CASSDLGGGWLDQPQHF. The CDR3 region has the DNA TGTGCCAGCAGTGATTTAGGTGGGGGCTGGTTGGATCAGCCCCAGCATTTT.

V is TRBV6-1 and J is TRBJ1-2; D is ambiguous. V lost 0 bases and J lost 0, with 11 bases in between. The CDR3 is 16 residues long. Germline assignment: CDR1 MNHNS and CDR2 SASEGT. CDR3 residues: CASSEAGDRANYGYTF. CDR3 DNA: TGTGCCAGCAGTGAAGCAGGAGACCGAGCTAACTATGGCTACACCTTC.

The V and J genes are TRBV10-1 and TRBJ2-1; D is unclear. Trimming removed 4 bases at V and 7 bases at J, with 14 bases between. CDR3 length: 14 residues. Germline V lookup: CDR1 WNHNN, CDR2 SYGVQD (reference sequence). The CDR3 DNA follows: TGCGCCAGCAGTGCCCAACAGCACCGAAATGAGCAGTTCTTC. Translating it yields CASSAQQHRNEQFF.

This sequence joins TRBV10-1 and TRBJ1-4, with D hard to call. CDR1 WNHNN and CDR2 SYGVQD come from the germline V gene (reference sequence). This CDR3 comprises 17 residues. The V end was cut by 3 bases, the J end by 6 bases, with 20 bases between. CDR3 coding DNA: TGCGCCAGCAGTGAAGGGAGACGACGGAGCGGAGATGAAAAACTGTTTTTT. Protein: CASSEGRRRSGDEKLFF.

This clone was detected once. CDR3 in DNA: TGTGCCAGCAGTGAAGAGACTAGCGGGAGTTACGAGCAGTACTTC. This translates into CASSEETSGSYEQYF. The gene calls are TRBV6-1 and TRBJ2-7; 12 bases are shared with TRBD2. Per the germline V gene, CDR1 is MNHNS and CDR2 is SASEGT. This CDR3 is 15 amino acids long. Trimming took 1 base from V and 4 from J; bases not matched to a gene: 2.

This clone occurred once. For the CDR3, the DNA is TGTGCCAGCAGCTTCGGGGGGGCGCGTGAGACCCAGTACTTC. Translating it yields CASSFGGARETQYF. The chain has TRBV11-2 and TRBJ2-5, with 8 bases lining up with TRBD2. This CDR3 is built from 14 residues. Trimming cost V 3 bases and J 5 bases; bases outside gene matches: 5. Germline CDR1 and CDR2: SGHAT and FQNNGV.

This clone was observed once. Written as DNA, the CDR3 is TGTGCCAGCAGCTCCGGAGCTAGCGTGGCCGATACGCAGTATTTT. This translates into CASSSGASVADTQYF. J is TRBJ2-3 and V is TRBV5-4; D is possibly TRBD2 (6 bases). Per germline, CDR1 SGHNT and CDR2 YYREEE (reference sequence). The CDR3 consists of 15 residues. The V gene lost 3 bases and the J gene lost 6 bases, with 17 bases spanning the gap.

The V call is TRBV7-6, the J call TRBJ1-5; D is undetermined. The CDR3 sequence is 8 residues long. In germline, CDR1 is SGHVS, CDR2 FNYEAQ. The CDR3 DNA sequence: TGTGCTCTAACCTCCCAGCATTTT. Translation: CALTSQHF.

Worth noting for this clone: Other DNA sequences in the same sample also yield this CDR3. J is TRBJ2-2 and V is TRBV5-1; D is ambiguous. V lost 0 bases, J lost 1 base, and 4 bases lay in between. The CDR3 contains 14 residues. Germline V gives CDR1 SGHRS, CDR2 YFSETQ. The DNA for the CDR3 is TGCGCCAGCAGCTTGGCAGGGAACACCGGGGAGCTGTTTTTT. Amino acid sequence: CASSLAGNTGELFF.

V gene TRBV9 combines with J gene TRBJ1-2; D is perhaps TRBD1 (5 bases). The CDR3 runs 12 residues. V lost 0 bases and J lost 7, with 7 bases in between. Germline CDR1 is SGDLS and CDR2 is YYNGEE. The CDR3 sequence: CASSVDGGGYTF. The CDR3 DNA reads TGTGCCAGCAGCGTAGACGGGGGTGGCTACACCTTC. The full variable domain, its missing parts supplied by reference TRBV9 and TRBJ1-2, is DSGVTQTPKHLITATGQRVTLRCSPRSGDLSVYWYQQSLDQGLQFLIQYYNGEERAKGNILERFSAQQFPDLHSELNLSSLELGDSALYFCASSVDGGGYTFGSGTRLTVV.

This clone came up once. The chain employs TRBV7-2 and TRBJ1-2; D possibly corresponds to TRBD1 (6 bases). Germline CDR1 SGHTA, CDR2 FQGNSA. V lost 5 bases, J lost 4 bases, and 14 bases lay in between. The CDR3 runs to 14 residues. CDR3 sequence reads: CASSNTGQFYGYTF. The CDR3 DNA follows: TGTGCCAGCAGCAATACCGGACAGTTCTATGGCTACACCTTC.